Sequencing of this T cell receptor beta chain was carried out in a study of T cell changes during pregnancy in multiple sclerosis. Clones were read by immunoSEQ multiplex PCR, and TCRdb kept only the in-frame ones, dropping some. The sample includes tens of thousands of clones, approximately 92% of them seen just once. Germline V CDR1 and CDR2: SNHLY, FYNNEI. The CDR3 consists of 15 residues. The ends were cut back, 7 bases at V and 0 bases at J, with 15 bases in the middle. This sequence originates from a female donor with multiple sclerosis, enrolled in a pregnancy study. The sample consisted of CD8+ T cells from peripheral blood mononuclear cells, taken in the second trimester of pregnancy. The chain couples TRBV2 to TRBJ1-2; perhaps TRBD1 as D (6 bases). The CDR3 loop is CASKSRQEANYGYTF. CDR3 in DNA: TGTGCCAGCAAGTCCCGACAGGAAGCTAACTATGGCTACACCTTC.